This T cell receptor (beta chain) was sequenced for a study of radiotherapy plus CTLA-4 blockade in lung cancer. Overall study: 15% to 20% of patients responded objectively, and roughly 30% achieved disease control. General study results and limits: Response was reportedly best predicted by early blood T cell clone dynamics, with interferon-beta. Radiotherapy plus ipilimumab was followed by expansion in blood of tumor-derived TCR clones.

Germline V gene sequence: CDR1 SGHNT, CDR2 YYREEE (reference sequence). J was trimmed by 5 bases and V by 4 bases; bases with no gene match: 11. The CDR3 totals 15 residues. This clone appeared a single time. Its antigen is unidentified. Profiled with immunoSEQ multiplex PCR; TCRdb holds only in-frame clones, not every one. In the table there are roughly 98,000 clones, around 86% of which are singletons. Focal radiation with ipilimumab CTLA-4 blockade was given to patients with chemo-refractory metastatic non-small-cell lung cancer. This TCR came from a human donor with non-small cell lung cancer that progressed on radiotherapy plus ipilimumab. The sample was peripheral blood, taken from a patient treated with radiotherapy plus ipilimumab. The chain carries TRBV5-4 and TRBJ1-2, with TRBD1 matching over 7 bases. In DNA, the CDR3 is TGTGCCAGCAGCCCCGAGGGGACAGACGTTTATGGCTACACCTTC. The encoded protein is CASSPEGTDVYGYTF.